The rows below give T cell receptor beta chains drawn from one sample of a study of blood T cells in healthy people across ages. A single record per CDR3 protein comes from TCRdb applying MiXCR to the 5' RACE reads. The sample comprises around 990,000 distinct CDR3 sequences, more than 30% of which are singletons, and less than 15% rests with the top ten. Sequencing was carried out using blood. These receptor sequences come from a man in his late teens or twenties in good health. Both conserved end residues are part of each CDR3. Each record gives: V gene, CDR3 protein.

TRBV4-1,CASSQTGPRDNQPQHF
TRBV29-1,CSVGEDSSGYTF
TRBV29-1,CSVSLWGDNEKLFF
TRBV29-1,CSVEDDWDAEAFF
TRBV29-1,CSVDGQSSGNTIYF
TRBV14,CASSLTDSYNERFF
TRBV21-1,CASSDRAATQETQYF
TRBV12-3/TRBV12-4,CASSFSPDGYGYTF
TRBV3-1,CASSQDSAGGTADTQYF
TRBV2,CASLASEDNGQFF
TRBV10-3,CAISETGYGYTF
TRBV7-2,CASSSGRANEQFF
TRBV29-1,CSVRGQQGKNGYTF
TRBV2,CASRAGVTYEQYF
TRBV11-3,CASSPRQGLYNEQFF
TRBV6-2/TRBV6-3,CASKRQGLSYEQYF